This T cell receptor (beta chain) came from a study of CD8 T cells in Susac syndrome (dated by TCRdb to about 2019). Regarding the study in general: Among the Susac syndrome patients who were sequenced, clinically active disease was present in 5 or 6 and clinical remission was observed in 8 or 9. The clonality of the CD8+ T cell repertoire was compared across about a dozen healthy donors, roughly 14 Susac syndrome patients and roughly 15 multiple sclerosis patients. Susac syndrome patients were therapy-naive, on corticosteroids (some also receiving IVIg), or on IVIg alone at blood withdrawal. Repertoire sequencing was used to test whether CD8+ T cell activation and differentiation in Susac syndrome was antigen driven. General conclusions and limits of the study: CD8+ repertoires in Susac syndrome showed clonal expansion, which was highest in CD8+ TEMRA cells and was greater in clinically active patients than in remitting patients. Looking at Susac-specific public clones, the researchers identified fewer than 20 in the total CD8+ repertoire and five in the CD8+ TEMRA repertoire. The number of individuals in the TCR sequencing and HLA analysis was recognized as being relatively small.

At the junction V is shortened by 3 bases and J by 6 bases, with 15 bases in between. The cysteine opens and the phenylalanine closes a CDR3 of 14 amino acids. The retained sequence is limited to the CDR3, 42 bases, with the frame set at the first base. CDR1 MGHRA and CDR2 YSYEKL are derived from the germline V gene. A remark on this clonotype: Its specific antigen is unknown. No base quality values were provided; no much bigger clone lies one nucleotide off.

Peripheral blood CD8+ and CD4+ T cells from healthy donors, Susac syndrome patients and multiple sclerosis patients were profiled by high-throughput TCR beta sequencing. Susac syndrome patients met recently defined diagnostic criteria for definite or probable disease. CD8+ TEMRA cells were enriched by FACS, while bulk CD8+ and CD4+ T cells were purified by magnetic negative isolation. Blood was drawn into EDTA tubes, processed within 24 hours, and PBMCs were isolated by density gradient centrifugation. PBMCs intended for TCR sequencing were cryopreserved in liquid nitrogen and were subsequently thawed in a 37 degrees C water bath. A purity of at least 90% was achieved for sorted or isolated CD4+, CD8+ and CD8+ TEMRA cells. RNA was extracted using the RNeasy kit, and about 0.5 to 1 ug of the RNA was reverse transcribed with random hexamers. The immunoSEQ multiplex PCR assay, which covers 54 Vbeta and 13 Jbeta segments, was used to amplify TCR beta CDR3 regions. Bias from PCR amplification was corrected by using a synthetic template baseline for primer optimization and for computational correction. In the authors' own workflow: Only productive sequences were kept, with reads annotated to V, D and J genes according to IMGT and analyzed in immunoSEQ Analyzer. Clonality was calculated as one minus the Shannon entropy normalized by log2 of the number of productive unique sequences. Public and private clones were assessed among the 100 most prevalent clones of each patient and control. Susac-specific clones were defined as absent from healthy and MS cohorts, about 1,000 published viral clones and other ImmuneACCESS disease sequences. TCRdb took the public reads, trimmed them with fastp at Q25, ran MiXCR for clone calling and kept in-frame beta chains. When rows share a CDR3 protein, they turn into one entry using the most common DNA and genes. In this record, the V and J calls reflect TCRdb's handling and not the investigators' own analysis. This sample comprises some 200,000 distinct CDR3 sequences, approximately 95% of them detected only once. Together, the top ten hold about 0.15% of the sample.

Recombination linked TRBV4-1 to TRBJ2-7; there is no confident call for the D gene. The sequence derives from a human donor with Susac syndrome. The sequencing sample was made of CD8+ T cells from PBMCs. The bases are TGCGCCAGCAGCCAGGCGACTGGAGCGATCGAGCAGTACTTC. Its protein reads: CASSQATGAIEQYF.